These 28 T cell receptor beta chains originate from one sample sequenced in a study of regulatory dendritic cells for organ transplantation. Which antigens these TCRs recognize remains unknown. CFSE-labeled sorted T cells met regulatory or mature dendritic cells for under 6 days. Using immunoSEQ multiplex PCR, the repertoire was profiled, and TCRdb retains in-frame clones only, with some absent. The sample gives 9,500 to 11,000 clones, roughly 71% of which show up once; about 2.4% is in the top ten. Sequenced: memory CD4+ T cells from blood cultured with regulatory dendritic cells. Sample subset: CD45RO+ memory T cells. The receptors shown here come from a human donor in good health.

The V and J genes are TRBV15 and TRBJ2-7; D perhaps matches TRBD1 (5 bases). V was clipped by 0 bases and J by 2 bases, with 8 bases between them. Germline V gene sequence: CDR1 LNHNV, CDR2 YYDKDF (reference sequence). The CDR3 is 14 amino acids. The CDR3 protein is CATSRDAGPYEQYF. The CDR3 DNA sequence: TGTGCCACCAGCAGAGATGCAGGGCCCTACGAGCAGTACTTC.

This rearrangement joins TRBV28 to TRBJ1-1, with no clear D. Germline CDR1 is MDHEN and CDR2 is SYDVKM. The V and J ends lost 8 bases and 0 bases respectively, with 7 bases between them. The CDR3 has 12 residues. Written as DNA, the CDR3 is TGTGCCAGCTACCAGGTGAACACTGAAGCTTTCTTT. Its protein product is CASYQVNTEAFF. Full variable domain (rest looked up from reference TRBV28 and TRBJ1-1): DVKVTQSSRYLVKRTGEKVFLECVQDMDHENMFWYRQDPGLGLRLIYFSYDVKMKEKGDIPEGYSVSREKKERFSLILESASTNQTSMYLCASYQVNTEAFFGQGTRLTVV.

The rearrangement links TRBV7-9 to TRBJ2-7, with 8 bases matching TRBD1. The CDR3 sequence is 14 residues long. V shed 2 bases and J 5 bases; nucleotides not matched to a gene: 5. CDR1 and CDR2 from the germline V gene are SEHNR and FQNEAQ (reference sequence). Here the CDR3 DNA reads TGTGCCAGCAGCTTAACTCAGGGGGCCGACGAGCAGTACTTC. Translating it yields CASSLTQGADEQYF. Together with reference TRBV7-9 and TRBJ2-7, the CDR3 gives the full variable domain: DTGVSQNPRHKITKRGQNVTFRCDPISEHNRLYWYRQTLGQGPEFLTYFQNEAQLEKSRLLSDRFSAERPKGSFSTLEIQRTEQGDSAMYLCASSLTQGADEQYFGPGTRLTVT.

The chain couples TRBV2 to TRBJ1-2; weak D call: TRBD1 (6 bases). Germline V CDR1 and CDR2: SNHLY, FYNNEI. The CDR3 runs 13 residues. V lost 6 bases to trimming and J lost 2 bases, with 10 bases between them. As DNA, the CDR3 is TGTGCCAGCAGGTCTCAGGGGAACTATGGCTACACCTTC. The encoded protein is CASRSQGNYGYTF.

CDR3 protein: CASSSGQLGNYGYTF. CDR3 DNA sequence: TGTGCCAGCAGCTCCGGACAGTTGGGCAACTATGGCTACACCTTC. The chain couples TRBV5-4 to TRBJ1-2; tentative D call: TRBD1 (6 bases). This CDR3 contains 15 residues. CDR1 SGHNT and CDR2 YYREEE come from the germline V gene (reference sequence). The V gene lost 3 bases and the J gene lost 2 bases, with 14 bases spanning the gap.

This clone appeared a few times. The CDR3 sequence: CASSASLSGGLGSHGYTF. In nucleotides, the CDR3 is TGTGCCAGTAGTGCCTCCCTATCAGGGGGATTAGGTAGCCATGGCTACACCTTC. The chain couples TRBV19 to TRBJ1-2, with 7 bases aligning to TRBD1. The CDR3 covers 18 residues. The germline CDR1 and CDR2 sequences are LNHDA and SQIVND (reference sequence). Trimming removed 5 bases from V and 6 bases from J; junction bases left unmatched: 21. The full variable domain, its missing parts supplied by reference TRBV19 and TRBJ1-2, is DGGITQSPKYLFRKEGQNVTLSCEQNLNHDAMYWYRQDPGQGLRLIYYSQIVNDFQKGDIAEGYSVSREKKESFPLTVTSAQKNPTAFYLCASSASLSGGLGSHGYTFGSGTRLTVV.

This rearrangement joins TRBV2 to TRBJ1-2, with 9 bases fitting TRBD1. This CDR3 has 13 amino acids. Germline CDR1 and CDR2: SNHLY and FYNNEI. With V trimmed by 6 bases and J by 6 bases, 5 bases remained unmatched. The CDR3 region has the DNA TGTGCCAGCAGAGCCACAGGGGGCAATGGCTACACCTTC. Translation gives CASRATGGNGYTF.

The V gene is TRBV5-1, the J gene TRBJ2-1; D is undetermined. Trimming left V 2 bases short and J 4 bases short, with 10 bases between. Looked up from germline, CDR1 is SGHRS and CDR2 is YFSETQ. The CDR3 spans 14 residues. The CDR3 is CASSLAQKYNEQFF. The CDR3 nucleotides read TGCGCCAGCAGCTTAGCGCAGAAGTACAATGAGCAGTTCTTC.

This clone was seen only a few times. V gene TRBV18 combines with J gene TRBJ1-1, with 7 bases lining up with TRBD1. CDR1 is KGHSH, CDR2 LQKENI, per germline. V shed 6 bases, J shed 6 bases, and the junction held 10 bases outside the gene matches. This CDR3 region has 14 residues. The DNA for the CDR3 is TGTGCCAGCTCTAACGGACAGGTCGTGGCTGAAGCTTTCTTT. It is translated as CASSNGQVVAEAFF.

This chain uses TRBV7-8 with TRBJ1-6; 8 bases align to TRBD1. The trim removed 4 bases at V and 7 bases at J, leaving 6 bases unmatched. The germline CDR1 and CDR2 sequences are SGHVS and FQNEAQ. The CDR3 is 15 amino acids. The CDR3 is CASSSGQGGNSPLHF. The CDR3 DNA reads TGTGCCAGCAGCTCTGGACAGGGAGGGAATTCACCCCTCCACTTT.

The table lists this clone with a count of one. The chain employs TRBV6-5 and TRBJ2-3; D is perhaps TRBD2 (7 bases). There are 15 residues in the CDR3. V lost 2 bases to trimming and J lost 1 base, with 10 bases between them. The germline CDR1 and CDR2 sequences are MNHEY and SVGAGI. CDR3 region: CASSYGGAGTDTQYF. CDR3 DNA: TGTGCCAGCAGTTACGGGGGGGCTGGCACAGATACGCAGTATTTT.

The J gene is TRBJ1-2, the V gene TRBV7-9; D may be TRBD1 (5 bases). Deletions cut 2 bases from V and 4 bases from J, with 20 bases between. This CDR3 comprises 17 residues. Germline V gene data show CDR1 as SEHNR and CDR2 as FQNEAQ (reference sequence). CDR3: CASSLTAGTGDSYGYTF. The CDR3 nucleotides are TGTGCCAGCAGCTTAACAGCCGGCACAGGAGATTCCTATGGCTACACCTTC.

CDR3 loop: CASSLSQGTIEQYF. In nucleotides, the CDR3 is TGTGCCAGCAGTTTATCACAGGGGACGATCGAGCAGTACTTC. The chain recombines TRBV28 with TRBJ2-7; 7 nucleotides agree with TRBD1. Germline V lookup: CDR1 MDHEN, CDR2 SYDVKM. The V gene end was trimmed by 1 base and the J gene end by 6 bases; junction bases not matched to a gene: 6. The CDR3 runs 14 residues.

The chain carries TRBV7-9 and TRBJ1-2; possibly TRBD1 for D (6 bases). The length of the CDR3 is 13 residues. V lost 3 bases, J lost 6 bases, and 11 bases lay in between. The germline V gene encodes CDR1 SEHNR and CDR2 FQNEAQ (reference sequence). This CDR3 is CASSLREGDGYTF. Written as DNA, the CDR3 is TGTGCCAGCAGCTTGAGGGAGGGGGATGGCTACACCTTC.

The V and J genes are TRBV19 and TRBJ1-2; 7 positions agree with TRBD1. The V gene's germline CDR1 is LNHDA and CDR2 SQIVND (reference sequence). After removal of 6 bases from V and 7 bases from J, the junction contained 14 bases not matched to a gene. This CDR3 contains 15 residues. The CDR3 region is CASRGATGTGSGYTF. The CDR3 region has the DNA TGTGCCAGTAGGGGCGCGACAGGGACGGGCTCTGGCTACACCTTC.

Details on this clone: The sample holds other DNA sequences that translate to the same CDR3. V is TRBV27 and J is TRBJ1-2; possibly TRBD1 for D (5 bases). The CDR3 is made up of 12 amino acids. Trimming cost V 5 bases and J 7 bases, with 11 bases left between them. The germline CDR1 and CDR2 sequences are MNHEY and SMNVEV (reference sequence). The CDR3 protein is CASSEQGGGYTF. CDR3 in DNA: TGTGCCAGCAGTGAGCAGGGAGGTGGCTACACCTTC.

This clone was counted only a few times. The chain recombines TRBV6-1 with TRBJ2-5; 8 bases are shared with TRBD2. Germline V CDR1 and CDR2: MNHNS, SASEGT. The V and J ends lost 7 bases and 5 bases, in that order; junction bases with no gene match: 6. The CDR3 spans 13 residues. The CDR3 sequence is CASKFAGGETQYF. The CDR3 DNA reads TGTGCCAGCAAGTTTGCGGGGGGTGAGACCCAGTACTTC.

This sequence joins TRBV7-2 and TRBJ2-7, with D possibly TRBD1 on 6 matching bases. V lost 1 base and J lost 2, with 15 bases in between. The CDR3 has 16 amino acids. Germline V gives CDR1 SGHTA, CDR2 FQGNSA. CDR3 nucleotide sequence: TGTGCCAGCAGCTTAGAAGGGACAACGGGTACCTACGAGCAGTACTTC. Amino acids: CASSLEGTTGTYEQYF. Variable domain in full (rest from reference TRBV7-2 and TRBJ2-7): GAGVSQSPSNKVTEKGKDVELRCDPISGHTALYWYRQSLGQGLEFLIYFQGNSAPDKSGLPSDRFSAERTGGSVSTLTIQRTQQEDSAVYLCASSLEGTTGTYEQYFGPGTRLTVT.

The chain uses TRBV9 and TRBJ1-3; D unresolved. CDR1 SGDLS and CDR2 YYNGEE come from the germline V gene. The ends were cut back, 0 bases at V and 4 bases at J, with 8 bases in the middle. The CDR3 is 14 amino acids. The CDR3 loop reads CASSVAPGGNTIYF. The CDR3 coding sequence is TGTGCCAGCAGCGTAGCTCCGGGGGGAAACACCATATATTTT.

The rearrangement uses TRBV5-4 and TRBJ1-2; D possibly corresponds to TRBD1 (5 bases). V was pared by 0 bases and J by 4 bases, with 10 bases between. The CDR3 spans 14 residues. The germline gives CDR1 SGHNT, CDR2 YYREEE (reference sequence). The CDR3 DNA follows: TGTGCCAGCAGCTTGGCTGACAGATCCTATGGCTACACCTTC. This sequence encodes CASSLADRSYGYTF.

The CDR3 DNA sequence: TGTGCCAGTAGTTCCGGGACAGCTGGAAACACCATATATTTT. Translation gives CASSSGTAGNTIYF. The gene calls are TRBV19 and TRBJ1-3; 7 bases match TRBD1. There are 14 residues in the CDR3. Germline CDR1 reads LNHDA; CDR2 reads SQIVND (reference sequence). Germline trimming cut 5 bases from V and 2 bases from J; bases unmatched to any gene: 3.

The chain combines TRBV9 with TRBJ2-5, with 10 bases aligning to TRBD2. Germline assignment: CDR1 SGDLS and CDR2 YYNGEE. V shed 0 bases and J 5 bases; nucleotides not matched to a gene: 4. This CDR3 spans 15 amino acids. For the CDR3, the DNA is TGTGCCAGCAGCGTAGCCGTGACTAGCGGGGAGACCCAGTACTTC. Translated: CASSVAVTSGETQYF.

In this sample, this clone turned up a few times. The chain carries TRBV5-1 and TRBJ2-2; 8 nucleotides match TRBD2. The V gene's germline CDR1 is SGHRS and CDR2 YFSETQ. V lost 4 bases to trimming and J lost 0 bases; unmatched junction nucleotides: 5. The CDR3 is made up of 16 amino acids. DNA of the CDR3: TGCGCCAGCAGCGCCAGCGGGGGTCCGAACACCGGGGAGCTGTTTTTT. Protein sequence: CASSASGGPNTGELFF. The complete variable domain, with remaining parts taken from reference TRBV5-1 and TRBJ2-2, reads KAGVTQTPRYLIKTRGQQVTLSCSPISGHRSVSWYQQTPGQGLQFLFEYFSETQRNKGNFPGRFSGRQFSNSRSEMNVSTLELGDSALYLCASSASGGPNTGELFFGEGSRLTVL.

The V gene is TRBV5-6, the J gene TRBJ1-1, with D possibly being TRBD1 (6 bases). The ends were cut back, 4 bases at V and 0 bases at J, with 10 bases in the middle. This CDR3 comprises 14 residues. Germline V gene lookup returns CDR1 SGHDT and CDR2 YYEEEE. CDR3 nucleotides: TGTGCCAGCAGCGTTACAGGGTTGAACACTGAAGCTTTCTTT. Its translation is CASSVTGLNTEAFF.

The V call is TRBV6-4, the J call TRBJ1-1, with unresolved D. Germline CDR1 is MRHNA and CDR2 is SNTAGT. The CDR3 spans 14 residues. V lost 7 bases and J lost 1, with 13 bases in between. CDR3 sequence reads: CASTPNPGNTEAFF. The CDR3 bases are TGTGCCAGCACCCCTAACCCTGGGAACACTGAAGCTTTCTTT.

This clone was seen a handful of times. The J gene is TRBJ1-1, the V gene TRBV6-1; 7 bases fit TRBD1. Germline lookup yields CDR1 MNHNS and CDR2 SASEGT. The CDR3 is 12 amino acids. Unmatched junction bases numbered 0, after V lost 0 bases and J lost 8 bases. CDR3 in amino acids: CASSEAGGEAFF. CDR3 nucleotides: TGTGCCAGCAGTGAAGCAGGGGGCGAAGCTTTCTTT.

This clone was detected only once. This sequence joins TRBV4-1 and TRBJ2-3; 7 nucleotides agree with TRBD2. From germline, CDR1 is MGHRA and CDR2 YSYEKL. Trimming removed 1 base from V and 4 bases from J; junction bases left unmatched: 5. The CDR3 is 15 residues long. The CDR3 loop is CASSQVGAGSDTQYF. CDR3 in DNA: TGCGCCAGCAGCCAAGTGGGAGCGGGGTCAGATACGCAGTATTTT.

This chain joins TRBV9 and TRBJ2-3; 10 bases map to TRBD2. CDR1 and CDR2 (germline): SGDLS, YYNGEE. V lost 3 bases and J lost 0; bases outside the gene matches: 4. The CDR3 contains 16 residues. The CDR3 DNA follows: TGTGCCAGCAGCGCCGCGACTAGCGGGAGCACAGATACGCAGTATTTT. Amino acid sequence: CASSAATSGSTDTQYF.